This T cell receptor (beta chain) was profiled in a study of CD4+ T cells in melanoma. Overall study findings and caveats: CD8+ T cell, macrophage and B cell function reportedly correlated with neoantigen-specific CD4+ T cells. Diverse differentiation states were reported for melanoma neoantigen-specific CD4+ T cells.

Here immunoSEQ multiplex PCR was the method, and the copy in TCRdb shows in-frame clones only, minus some. Among around 50,000 clones listed, roughly 89% were seen once. The CDR3 length is 17 residues. Per the germline V gene, CDR1 is SGHRS and CDR2 is YFSETQ. V gave up 4 bases and J gave up 3 bases; unmatched junction bases: 9. On this clone: Its antigen is not identified.

This sequence joins TRBV5-1 and TRBJ1-6; 8 nucleotides line up with TRBD1. Sequenced material: peripheral blood. The origin of this receptor is a human donor with melanoma. CDR3 nucleotide sequence: TGCGCCAGCAGCCGGGAAGGACAGGGCTTCTATAATTCACCCCTCCACTTT. Its translation: CASSREGQGFYNSPLHF. The variable domain in full, completed from reference TRBV5-1 and TRBJ1-6, reads KAGVTQTPRYLIKTRGQQVTLSCSPISGHRSVSWYQQTPGQGLQFLFEYFSETQRNKGNFPGRFSGRQFSNSRSEMNVSTLELGDSALYLCASSREGQGFYNSPLHFGNGTRLTVT.